These T cell receptor beta chains were read from a single sample in a study of post-analysis software for immune sequencing data. TCRdb re-analysed the PCR reads in MiXCR, keeping a single row per CDR3 protein. The sample includes hundreds of thousands of distinct CDR3 sequences, roughly three fifths seen only once; the top ten take 10% to 12%. The material sequenced was blood. These receptors all come from a girl aged 2-10 years with multiple sclerosis. Each CDR3 is given with its conserved first and last residue. The order of the fields is clone size, V gene, D gene, J gene, CDR3 DNA, CDR3 protein. The D gene is left open where the match is weak. Size is stated for part of the rows, as once, few or many counts, or as a class when the clone is expanded.

clone size: .
V gene: TRBV7-6
D gene: TRBD1
J gene: TRBJ2-7
CDR3 DNA: TGTGCCAGCATCCGGACAGGGGTGTTCCACGAGCAGTACTTC
CDR3 protein: CASIRTGVFHEQYF

clone size: .
V gene: TRBV12-3/TRBV12-4
D gene: .
J gene: TRBJ2-1
CDR3 DNA: TGTGCCAGCAGCCACCGAGCGGGCTCGTACAATGAGCAGTTCTTC
CDR3 protein: CASSHRAGSYNEQFF

clone size: .
V gene: TRBV5-1
D gene: .
J gene: TRBJ2-3
CDR3 DNA: TGCGCCAGCAGCTTTGACAGGGGAGGGAGCACAGATACGCAGTATTTT
CDR3 protein: CASSFDRGGSTDTQYF

clone size: .
V gene: TRBV5-1
D gene: .
J gene: TRBJ2-5
CDR3 DNA: TGCGCCAGCACCCAATCCCCGGCAATCCAAGAGACCCAGTACTTC
CDR3 protein: CASTQSPAIQETQYF

clone size: few
V gene: TRBV6-6
D gene: .
J gene: TRBJ2-1
CDR3 DNA: TGTGCCAGCTCGACAGTCTACAACGAGCAGTTCTTC
CDR3 protein: CASSTVYNEQFF

clone size: .
V gene: TRBV7-2
D gene: TRBD1
J gene: TRBJ1-2
CDR3 DNA: TGTGCCAGCAGCTTAACGTCGGGGACAGCGTATGGCTACACCTTC
CDR3 protein: CASSLTSGTAYGYTF

clone size: .
V gene: TRBV7-6
D gene: TRBD2
J gene: TRBJ2-1
CDR3 DNA: TGTGCCAGCAGCTTATCGGAGCGGGGAGGGAATGAGCAGTTCTTC
CDR3 protein: CASSLSERGGNEQFF

clone size: .
V gene: TRBV6-5
D gene: .
J gene: TRBJ1-5
CDR3 DNA: TGTGCCTCCGTGGAGGGGGGGACCCCCGGGCAGCCCCAGCATTTT
CDR3 protein: CASVEGGTPGQPQHF

clone size: once
V gene: TRBV7-9
D gene: .
J gene: TRBJ1-4
CDR3 DNA: TGTGCCAGCAGCTCCTGGATCTACAGGGAAACTAATGAAAAACTGTTTTTT
CDR3 protein: CASSSWIYRETNEKLFF

clone size: .
V gene: TRBV5-1
D gene: .
J gene: TRBJ2-5
CDR3 DNA: TGCGCCAGTTATCAGGGGAATCGGGAGACCCAGTACTTC
CDR3 protein: CASYQGNRETQYF

clone size: .
V gene: TRBV7-2
D gene: .
J gene: TRBJ2-4
CDR3 DNA: TGTGCCAGCAGCTCCGGGATTGCTATTCAGTACTTC
CDR3 protein: CASSSGIAIQYF

clone size: .
V gene: TRBV7-9
D gene: TRBD1
J gene: TRBJ1-2
CDR3 DNA: TGTGCCAGCAACCTATTGGACAGGGGGCCTCATGGCTACACCTTC
CDR3 protein: CASNLLDRGPHGYTF

clone size: .
V gene: TRBV29-1
D gene: TRBD2
J gene: TRBJ2-1
CDR3 DNA: TGCAGCGTAGCGGGGAGTCACAATGAGCAGTTCTTC
CDR3 protein: CSVAGSHNEQFF

clone size: .
V gene: TRBV5-6
D gene: .
J gene: TRBJ1-1
CDR3 DNA: TGTGCCAGCAGCTTCAACCGGGACTCTCGACACACTGAAGCTTTCTTT
CDR3 protein: CASSFNRDSRHTEAFF

clone size: .
V gene: TRBV5-1
D gene: TRBD2
J gene: TRBJ2-7
CDR3 DNA: TGCGCCAGCAGCTTCGGGAGCGGGGTATCCTACGAGCAGTACTTC
CDR3 protein: CASSFGSGVSYEQYF

clone size: .
V gene: TRBV24-1
D gene: TRBD1
J gene: TRBJ2-2
CDR3 DNA: TGTGCCACCAGTGAGCCGGGACAGCTAGCCGGGGAGCTGTTTTTT
CDR3 protein: CATSEPGQLAGELFF

clone size: .
V gene: TRBV29-1
D gene: .
J gene: TRBJ2-3
CDR3 DNA: TGCAGCGTTAGAGGAACAGGGCCAGATACGCAGTATTTT
CDR3 protein: CSVRGTGPDTQYF

clone size: .
V gene: TRBV6-6
D gene: .
J gene: TRBJ2-3
CDR3 DNA: TGTGCCAGCTCGGGGCGCACAGATACGCAGTATTTT
CDR3 protein: CASSGRTDTQYF

clone size: few
V gene: TRBV10-2
D gene: TRBD2
J gene: TRBJ2-5
CDR3 DNA: TGCGCCAGCAGTTTCGGACTAGCGGGAGTTATCGGAGAGACCCAGTACTTC
CDR3 protein: CASSFGLAGVIGETQYF

clone size: .
V gene: TRBV7-8
D gene: .
J gene: TRBJ2-1
CDR3 DNA: TGTGCCAGCAGCTTAGGCGTTAGCGCCTCATACAATGAGCAGTTCTTC
CDR3 protein: CASSLGVSASYNEQFF

clone size: .
V gene: TRBV12-3/TRBV12-4
D gene: .
J gene: TRBJ1-5
CDR3 DNA: TGTGCCAGCAGTTTTTACCGGTCTGCAGGTCAGCCCCAGCATTTT
CDR3 protein: CASSFYRSAGQPQHF

clone size: .
V gene: TRBV29-1
D gene: TRBD1
J gene: TRBJ1-1
CDR3 DNA: TGCAGCACGGACAGGGTTGGGAACACTGAAGCTTTCTTT
CDR3 protein: CSTDRVGNTEAFF

clone size: .
V gene: TRBV20-1
D gene: .
J gene: TRBJ2-1
CDR3 DNA: TGCAGTGCTAGAGCGTATTCCTCTCCGGGGGGCCATTTATACAATGAGCAGTTCTTC
CDR3 protein: CSARAYSSPGGHLYNEQFF

clone size: .
V gene: TRBV10-1
D gene: .
J gene: TRBJ2-2
CDR3 DNA: TGCGCCAGCAGTGAGTCGGGTGGGGGCACCGGGGAGCTGTTTTTT
CDR3 protein: CASSESGGGTGELFF

clone size: .
V gene: TRBV15
D gene: .
J gene: TRBJ2-1
CDR3 DNA: TGTGCCACCAGCAGGTTTCAGAGGGGGGATGAGCAGTTCTTC
CDR3 protein: CATSRFQRGDEQFF

clone size: .
V gene: TRBV20-1
D gene: TRBD2
J gene: TRBJ2-7
CDR3 DNA: TGCAGTGCTGGGGGGGACTTCTCCTACGAGCAGTACTTC
CDR3 protein: CSAGGDFSYEQYF

clone size: .
V gene: TRBV29-1
D gene: .
J gene: TRBJ1-1
CDR3 DNA: TGCAGCGTTGATGGTTTCAGGGAACCGAACACTGAAGCTTTCTTT
CDR3 protein: CSVDGFREPNTEAFF

clone size: few
V gene: TRBV5-1
D gene: .
J gene: TRBJ2-5
CDR3 DNA: TGCGCCAGCAGCTTGCAGGGGTGGTATGAGACCCAGTACTTC
CDR3 protein: CASSLQGWYETQYF

clone size: few
V gene: TRBV7-6
D gene: .
J gene: TRBJ2-1
CDR3 DNA: TGTGCCAGCAGCTCAAGACAGCTGAGCAATGAGCAGTTCTTC
CDR3 protein: CASSSRQLSNEQFF

clone size: few
V gene: TRBV12-3/TRBV12-4
D gene: TRBD2
J gene: TRBJ2-7
CDR3 DNA: TGTGCCAGCAGTTTCGGGCGGGAGTCATCCTACGAGCAGTACTTC
CDR3 protein: CASSFGRESSYEQYF

clone size: .
V gene: TRBV7-9
D gene: .
J gene: TRBJ2-4
CDR3 DNA: TGTGCCAGCAGCTTACTGGCGGGACTAGCCAAAAACATTCAGTACTTC
CDR3 protein: CASSLLAGLAKNIQYF

clone size: few
V gene: TRBV7-6
D gene: .
J gene: TRBJ2-3
CDR3 DNA: TGTGCCAGCAGCTTAGTGGCTTCTGATACGCAGTATTTT
CDR3 protein: CASSLVASDTQYF

clone size: few
V gene: TRBV10-3
D gene: TRBD2
J gene: TRBJ2-3
CDR3 DNA: TGTGCCACCGGACTAGCGGGAGCGGGAGATACGCAGTATTTT
CDR3 protein: CATGLAGAGDTQYF

clone size: .
V gene: TRBV7-3
D gene: TRBD2
J gene: TRBJ2-2
CDR3 DNA: TGTGCCAGCAGCTCGACTAGCGGGAGATCCGGGGAGCTGTTTTTT
CDR3 protein: CASSSTSGRSGELFF

clone size: .
V gene: TRBV15
D gene: TRBD1
J gene: TRBJ2-3
CDR3 DNA: TGTGCCACCAGCATGGGCAGGGGGCCCACAGATACGCAGTATTTT
CDR3 protein: CATSMGRGPTDTQYF

clone size: few
V gene: TRBV4-1
D gene: .
J gene: TRBJ2-3
CDR3 DNA: TGCGCCAGTACGGAGGGGGGGAACACAGATACGCAGTATTTT
CDR3 protein: CASTEGGNTDTQYF

clone size: .
V gene: TRBV7-9
D gene: TRBD2
J gene: TRBJ2-5
CDR3 DNA: TGTGCCAGCAGCGGAGCGGGGGGGCCTTGGGAGACCCAGTACTTC
CDR3 protein: CASSGAGGPWETQYF